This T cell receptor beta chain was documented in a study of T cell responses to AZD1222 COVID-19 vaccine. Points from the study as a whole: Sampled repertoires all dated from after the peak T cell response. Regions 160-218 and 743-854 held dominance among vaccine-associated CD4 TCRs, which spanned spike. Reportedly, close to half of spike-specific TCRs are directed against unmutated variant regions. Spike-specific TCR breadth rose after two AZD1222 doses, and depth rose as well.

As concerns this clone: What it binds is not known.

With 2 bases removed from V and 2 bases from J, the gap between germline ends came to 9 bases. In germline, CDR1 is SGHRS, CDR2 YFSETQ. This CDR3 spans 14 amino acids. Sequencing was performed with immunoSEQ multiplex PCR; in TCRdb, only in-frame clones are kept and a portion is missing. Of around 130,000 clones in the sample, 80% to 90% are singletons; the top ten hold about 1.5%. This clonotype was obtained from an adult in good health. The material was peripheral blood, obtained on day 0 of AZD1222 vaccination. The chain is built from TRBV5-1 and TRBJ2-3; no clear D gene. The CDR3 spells CASSLNSYTDTQYF. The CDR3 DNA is TGCGCCAGCAGCTTAAACAGCTACACAGATACGCAGTATTTT.